The entry that follows covers one T cell receptor beta chain sequence. Its antigen remains unidentified. Indicated treatment: some 20 received Ad26.COV2.S at low or high dose, single or two shots; roughly five received placebo; per-sample allocation not given. Sampling occurred on day 63 after the first vaccine or placebo injection. Its platform was an Ad26 vector, and its expressed antigen was Wuhan-strain SARS-CoV-2 spike. V lost 4 bases and J lost 8, with 17 bases in between. There are 15 residues in the CDR3. Germline V gene lookup returns CDR1 SEHNR and CDR2 FQNEAQ (reference sequence). This entry belongs to a study of Ad26.COV2.S vaccination and SARS-CoV-2 variants. Broader study findings: Measurement of non-spike TCR breadth gave similar results in vaccine and placebo recipients.

Profiling relied on immunoSEQ multiplex PCR, and the TCRdb table lists in-frame clones only, not all of them. The table lists approximately 350,000 clones, around 87% of them singletons. This sequence joins TRBV7-9 and TRBJ1-4; maybe TRBD1 (5 bases). Sample: peripheral blood, taken in a trial of Ad26.COV2.S vaccine versus placebo. This TCR derives from a person aged 18-60 years who received the Ad26.COV2.S COVID-19 vaccine or a placebo. The CDR3 loop is CASSYEGRPGEKLFF. The CDR3 DNA reads as TGTGCCAGCAGCTACGAGGGGAGACCGGGCGAAAAACTGTTTTTT.